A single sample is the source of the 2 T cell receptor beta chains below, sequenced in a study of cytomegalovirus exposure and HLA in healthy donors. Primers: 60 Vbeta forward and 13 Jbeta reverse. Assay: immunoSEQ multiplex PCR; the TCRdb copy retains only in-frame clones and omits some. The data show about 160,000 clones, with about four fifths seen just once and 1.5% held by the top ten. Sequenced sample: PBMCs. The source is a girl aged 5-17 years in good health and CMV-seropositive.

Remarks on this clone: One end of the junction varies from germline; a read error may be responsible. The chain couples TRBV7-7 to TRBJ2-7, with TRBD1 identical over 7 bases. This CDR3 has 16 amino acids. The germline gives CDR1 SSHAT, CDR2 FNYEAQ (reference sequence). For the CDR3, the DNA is TGTGCTAGCAGCTTACGGCCATGGGACAGCTTCTACGAGCAGTACTTC. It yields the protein CASSLRPWDSFYEQYF.

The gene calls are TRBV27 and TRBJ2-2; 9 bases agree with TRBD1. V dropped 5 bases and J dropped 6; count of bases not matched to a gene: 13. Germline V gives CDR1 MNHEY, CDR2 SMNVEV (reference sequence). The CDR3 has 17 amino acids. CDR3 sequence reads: CASSARQGVRGAGELFF. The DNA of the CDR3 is TGTGCCAGCAGTGCCCGACAGGGGGTTAGGGGAGCCGGGGAGCTGTTTTTT.